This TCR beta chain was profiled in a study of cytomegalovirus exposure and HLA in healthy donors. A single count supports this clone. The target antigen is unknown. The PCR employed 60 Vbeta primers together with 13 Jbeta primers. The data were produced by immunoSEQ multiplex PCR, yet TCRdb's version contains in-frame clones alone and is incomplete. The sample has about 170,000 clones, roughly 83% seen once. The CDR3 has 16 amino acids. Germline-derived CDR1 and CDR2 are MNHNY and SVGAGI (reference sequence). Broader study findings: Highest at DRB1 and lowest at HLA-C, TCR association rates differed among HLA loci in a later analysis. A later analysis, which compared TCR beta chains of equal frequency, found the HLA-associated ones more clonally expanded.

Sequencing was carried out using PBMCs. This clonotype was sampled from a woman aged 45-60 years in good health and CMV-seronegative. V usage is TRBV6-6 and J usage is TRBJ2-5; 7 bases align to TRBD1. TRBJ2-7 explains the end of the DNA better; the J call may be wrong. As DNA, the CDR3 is TGTGCCAGTTACCCAAAACAGGGGATTTCACCGCTCGAGCAGTACTTC. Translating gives CASYPKQGISPLEQYF.